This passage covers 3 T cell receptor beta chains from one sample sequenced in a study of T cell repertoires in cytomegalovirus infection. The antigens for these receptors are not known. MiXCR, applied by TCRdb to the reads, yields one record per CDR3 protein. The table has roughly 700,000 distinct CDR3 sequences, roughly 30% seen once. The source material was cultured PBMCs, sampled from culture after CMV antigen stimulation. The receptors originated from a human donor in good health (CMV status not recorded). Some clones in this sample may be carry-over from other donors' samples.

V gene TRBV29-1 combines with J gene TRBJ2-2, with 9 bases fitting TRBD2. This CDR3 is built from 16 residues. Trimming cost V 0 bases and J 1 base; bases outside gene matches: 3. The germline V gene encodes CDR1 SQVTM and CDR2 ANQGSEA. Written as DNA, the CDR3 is TGCAGCGTTGAAGAGAGAGCGGGGGGGAACACCGGGGAGCTGTTTTTT. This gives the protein CSVEERAGGNTGELFF.

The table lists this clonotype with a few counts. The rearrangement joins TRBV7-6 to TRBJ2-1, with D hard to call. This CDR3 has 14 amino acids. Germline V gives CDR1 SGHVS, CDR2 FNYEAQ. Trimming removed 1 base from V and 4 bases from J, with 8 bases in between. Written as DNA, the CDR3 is TGTGCCAGCAGCTTAGACGCCGAATACAATGAGCAGTTCTTC. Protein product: CASSLDAEYNEQFF.

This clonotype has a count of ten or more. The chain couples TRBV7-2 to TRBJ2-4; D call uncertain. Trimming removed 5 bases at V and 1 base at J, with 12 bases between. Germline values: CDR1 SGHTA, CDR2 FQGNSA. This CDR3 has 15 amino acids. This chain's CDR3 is CASSRGNGAKNIQYF. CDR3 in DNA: TGTGCCAGCAGCCGCGGCAATGGGGCCAAAAACATTCAGTACTTC.